The present T cell receptor (beta chain) was sequenced within a study of blood T cell repertoires in COVID-19. Trimming shortened V by 0 bases and J by 1 base, and 8 bases separated the two germline ends. This CDR3 spans 15 amino acids. Per germline, CDR1 LGHNA and CDR2 YNFKEQ. Generated by immunoSEQ multiplex PCR, the TCRdb table keeps only in-frame clones and is missing some. The sample records roughly 190,000 clones, about 88% being singletons. Material: peripheral blood. This sequence was found in a woman in her thirties or forties who had recovered from COVID-19. The gene calls are TRBV4-2 and TRBJ2-3; no definite D call. The CDR3 reads CASSQDSDGTDTQYF. The CDR3 DNA follows: TGTGCCAGCAGCCAAGATTCAGATGGCACAGATACGCAGTATTTT.